This is a list of T cell receptor beta chains from one sample in a study of human T cells and chemical hapten exposure. TCRdb recomputed calls from the RACE reads with MiXCR, one row per CDR3 protein. The sample lists about 110,000 distinct CDR3 sequences, 9.5% to 15% occurring once. The sample consisted of whole blood, taken in connection with sensitization to the hapten diphenylcyclopropenone (DPC). The receptors were sampled from a woman between 45 and 60 years old with alopecia areata. Some clones in this sample may be carry-over from other donors' samples. Both conserved end residues are part of each CDR3. A D gene is named only where the DNA matches it firmly. Only some rows state a clone size, as once, few, many or a class for expanded clones.

clone_size: few; j_call: TRBJ1-2; v_call: TRBV5-1; d_call: TRBD1; cdr3_aa: CASSLGQGGNYGYTF; cdr3_nt: TGCGCCAGCAGCTTGGGACAGGGAGGTAACTATGGCTACACCTTC
clone_size: few; j_call: TRBJ1-2; v_call: TRBV7-2; d_call: -; cdr3_aa: CASSKDYTGEGYTF; cdr3_nt: TGTGCCAGCAGCAAAGACTACACAGGAGAAGGCTACACCTTC
clone_size: -; j_call: TRBJ2-5; v_call: TRBV11-2; d_call: TRBD1; cdr3_aa: CASSSIKDRGQETQYF; cdr3_nt: TGTGCCAGCAGCTCGATTAAAGACAGGGGCCAAGAGACCCAGTACTTC
clone_size: few; j_call: TRBJ1-1; v_call: TRBV2; d_call: TRBD1; cdr3_aa: CATADNRGLPEAFF; cdr3_nt: TGTGCCACCGCAGATAACAGGGGGTTACCTGAAGCTTTCTTT
clone_size: -; j_call: TRBJ2-1; v_call: TRBV29-1; d_call: -; cdr3_aa: CSVGDAGSYNEQLF; cdr3_nt: TGCAGCGTTGGGGACGCAGGCTCCTACAATGAGCAGCTCTTC
clone_size: few; j_call: TRBJ2-7; v_call: TRBV28; d_call: TRBD1; cdr3_aa: CASTWDRISYEQYF; cdr3_nt: TGTGCCAGCACATGGGACAGGATCTCCTACGAGCAGTACTTC
clone_size: -; j_call: TRBJ2-3; v_call: TRBV28; d_call: TRBD2; cdr3_aa: CASSSPGGPRTDTQYF; cdr3_nt: TGTGCCAGCAGTTCCCCGGGAGGGCCGAGGACAGATACGCAGTATTTT
clone_size: few; j_call: TRBJ2-2; v_call: TRBV12-3/TRBV12-4; d_call: -; cdr3_aa: CASSTIEAGELFF; cdr3_nt: TGTGCCAGCAGTACCATTGAGGCCGGGGAGCTGTTTTTT
clone_size: -; j_call: TRBJ2-2; v_call: TRBV27; d_call: -; cdr3_aa: CASSLVNGELFF; cdr3_nt: TGTGCCAGCAGTTTGGTAAACGGGGAGCTGTTTTTT
clone_size: once; j_call: TRBJ2-3; v_call: TRBV11-2; d_call: -; cdr3_aa: CASSLEWRGTQYF; cdr3_nt: TGTGCCAGCAGCTTAGAGTGGCGGGGCACGCAGTATTTT
clone_size: -; j_call: TRBJ1-1; v_call: TRBV29-1; d_call: -; cdr3_aa: CSAQGITEAFF; cdr3_nt: TGCAGCGCACAGGGAATCACTGAAGCTTTCTTT
clone_size: few; j_call: TRBJ2-3; v_call: TRBV20-1; d_call: -; cdr3_aa: CSGASQPSTDTQYF; cdr3_nt: TGCAGTGGGGCCTCTCAGCCCAGCACAGATACGCAGTATTTT
clone_size: many; j_call: TRBJ2-1; v_call: TRBV28; d_call: -; cdr3_aa: CASAGGGYSSYNEQFF; cdr3_nt: TGTGCCAGTGCGGGCGGGGGCTATAGCTCCTACAATGAGCAGTTCTTC
clone_size: many; j_call: TRBJ2-7; v_call: TRBV7-2; d_call: -; cdr3_aa: CASSLSVYEQYF; cdr3_nt: TGTGCCAGCAGCTTATCGGTCTACGAGCAGTACTTC